A single sample is the source of the 5 T cell receptor beta chains below, sequenced in a study of blood T cell repertoires in COVID-19. Using immunoSEQ multiplex PCR, the repertoire was profiled, and TCRdb retains in-frame clones only, with some absent. The table shows around 120,000 clones, with nearly 90% occurring only once. The specimen sequenced was peripheral blood. Receptors originate from a woman aged 55-69 years with COVID-19, enrolled during active disease.

This chain links TRBV7-9 with TRBJ2-3, with 12 positions matching TRBD2. The CDR3 spans 16 residues. Germline V lookup: CDR1 SEHNR, CDR2 FQNEAQ (reference sequence). V lost 6 bases, J lost 1 base, and 5 bases stayed unmatched. In DNA, the CDR3 is TGTGCCAGCAGTTCTGGACTAGCGGGGCGCACAGATACGCAGTATTTT. It is translated as CASSSGLAGRTDTQYF.

V gene TRBV2 combines with J gene TRBJ2-3; TRBD1 agrees at 8 bases. CDR3 length: 17 amino acids. Germline values: CDR1 SNHLY, CDR2 FYNNEI. V gave up 6 bases and J gave up 2 bases; unmatched junction bases: 13. CDR3 DNA sequence: TGTGCCAGCAGGATAATGCCGGGACAGGCAGCCACAGATACGCAGTATTTT. Residues: CASRIMPGQAATDTQYF. Variable domain in full (rest from reference TRBV2 and TRBJ2-3): EPEVTQTPSHQVTQMGQEVILRCVPISNHLYFYWYRQILGQKVEFLVSFYNNEISEKSEIFDDQFSVERPDGSNFTLKIRSTKLEDSAMYFCASRIMPGQAATDTQYFGPGTRLTVL.

J is TRBJ1-1 and V is TRBV21-1. TRBV21-1 is assigned pseudogene status. This CDR3 contains 16 residues. CDR3 sequence: CASSKADPGVNTEAFF. In nucleotides, the CDR3 is TGTGCCAGCAGCAAAGCGGACCCCGGGGTGAACACTGAAGCTTTCTTT.

The chain uses TRBV18 and TRBJ2-3, with D hard to call. V was cut by 2 bases and J by 6 bases, with 9 bases left in between. The CDR3 length is 13 residues. Germline CDR1 and CDR2: KGHSH and LQKENI. The CDR3 spells CASSPSSADTQYF. CDR3 nucleotide sequence: TGTGCCAGCTCACCAAGCTCCGCGGATACGCAGTATTTT.

The rearrangement links TRBV7-2 to TRBJ2-7; 9 nucleotides agree with TRBD2. Trimming took 6 bases from V and 2 from J; bases not matched to a gene: 5. From germline, CDR1 is SGHTA and CDR2 FQGNSA. There are 14 residues in the CDR3. The CDR3 nucleotides are TGTGCCAGCAGATTGGCTAGCGGGGCCTACGAGCAGTACTTC. It yields the protein CASRLASGAYEQYF.